This T cell receptor (beta chain) was recovered during a study of shared clonotypes between healthy human individuals. To note about this clone: As yet, its antigen is unknown.

In germline, CDR1 is SGHTA, CDR2 FQGNSA. This CDR3 spans 17 amino acids. The junction had 11 bases not matched to a gene; V was cut back by 5 bases and J by 6 bases. All participating donors were Caucasian adults from Nashville, Tennessee. Study-wide results and limits: Naive CD4 clonotypes overlapped across several donors at approximately 5%. Investigators expected sequencing depth to affect clonotype sharing among donors.

The DNA input per sorted-subset replicate PCR was roughly 0.2 ug, corresponding to 25,000 to 35,000 T cell genomes. Generated by immunoSEQ multiplex PCR, the TCRdb table keeps only in-frame clones and is missing some. The table has roughly 2.5 million clones, roughly 92% seen once. Sequenced material: naive CD4+ T cells sorted from blood. Subset described: CD45RA+ positively selected. The chain is built from TRBV7-2 and TRBJ1-6; 9 bases are a match to TRBD1. The receptor comes from a man aged 18 to 30 in good health. For the CDR3, the DNA is TGTGCCAGCAGCGAAACCGGGACAGGGATAGGTAATTCACCCCTCCACTTT. It translates to CASSETGTGIGNSPLHF.